This paragraph covers one T cell receptor beta chain sequence. CDR3 size: 16 residues. The germline V gene has CDR1 GTSNPN and CDR2 SVGIG (reference sequence). The ends were cut back, 1 base at V and 3 bases at J, with 16 bases in the middle. TCRdb's table, derived via immunoSEQ multiplex PCR, lists solely in-frame clones and lacks some. This table holds just over 2,000,000 clones, around 95% found once. The data are from a study of shared clonotypes between healthy human individuals. The receptor was derived from a man younger than 30 in good health. The sample comprised naive CD4+ T cells sorted from blood. Described subset: CD45RA+ positively selected. This sequence joins TRBV30 and TRBJ1-5, with D possibly being TRBD1 (5 bases). The CDR3 DNA is TGTGCCTGGAGTGCGTCCGGGGCTATATCCAATCAGCCCCAGCATTTT. It yields the protein CAWSASGAISNQPQHF.